This T cell receptor (beta chain) was identified during a study of control samples from healthy donors and cancer patients. TCRdb's copy holds only in-frame clones and misses some; the assay was immunoSEQ multiplex PCR. The sample consists of 140,000 to 150,000 clones, approximately 93% of them appearing once. Germline trimming cut 4 bases from V and 3 bases from J; bases unmatched to any gene: 9. CDR1 SGDLS and CDR2 YYNGEE come from the germline V gene. The CDR3 totals 16 residues. This receptor was obtained from a young man in good health. This rearrangement joins TRBV9 to TRBJ1-3; TRBD1 agrees at 8 bases. Sequenced sample: blood. The CDR3 DNA reads TGTGCCAGCAGCCCAAACCCAGGGGGCAATGGAAACACCATATATTTT. Its protein product is CASSPNPGGNGNTIYF.